Listed below are T cell receptor beta chains from one sample, sequenced in a study of identifying expanded T cells in peripheral blood. Generated by immunoSEQ multiplex PCR, the TCRdb table keeps only in-frame clones and is missing some. The repertoire includes 84,000 or so clones, 89% of them detected once, and approximately 2.8% sits in the top ten. The specimen sequenced was blood. All receptors come from a person aged 18 to 75 in good health. Each CDR3 is given with its conserved first and last residue. D genes are given only for firm matches. Only part of the rows carry a size: once, few, many, or a class if the clone is expanded.

abundance: once
d_gene: TRBD1
v_gene: TRBV2
j_gene: TRBJ2-3
CDR3nt: TGTGCCAGCAGAGACGACAGGGACGTGACAGATACGCAGTATTTT
CDR3aa: CASRDDRDVTDTQYF

abundance: -
d_gene: TRBD2
v_gene: TRBV19
j_gene: TRBJ2-3
CDR3nt: TGTGCCAGACCTGCAGGTCGACGGAGGACTAGCGGGTTGAGCACAGATACGCAGTATTTT
CDR3aa: CARPAGRRRTSGLSTDTQYF

abundance: -
d_gene: TRBD1
v_gene: TRBV28
j_gene: TRBJ2-4
CDR3nt: TGTGCCAGCAGTGGACAGGGGATGGCGGCCAAAAACATTCAGTACTTC
CDR3aa: CASSGQGMAAKNIQYF

abundance: -
d_gene: -
v_gene: TRBV7-8
j_gene: TRBJ1-4
CDR3nt: TGTGCCAGCAGCTTAAAAGGGCCTAATGAAAAACTGTTTTTT
CDR3aa: CASSLKGPNEKLFF

abundance: -
d_gene: TRBD1
v_gene: TRBV29-1
j_gene: TRBJ1-2
CDR3nt: TGCAGCGTTGAGGGGACAGGAGTATTAAACTATGGCTACACCTTC
CDR3aa: CSVEGTGVLNYGYTF

abundance: -
d_gene: -
v_gene: TRBV4-1
j_gene: TRBJ2-1
CDR3nt: TGCGCCAGCAGCTTGGCCCCAGGATATGAGCAGTTCTTC
CDR3aa: CASSLAPGYEQFF

abundance: few
d_gene: TRBD2
v_gene: TRBV2
j_gene: TRBJ2-1
CDR3nt: TGTGCCAGCAGAGAGGGACTAGCGGGGGGGTCCTACAATGAGCAGTTCTTC
CDR3aa: CASREGLAGGSYNEQFF

abundance: -
d_gene: -
v_gene: TRBV5-1
j_gene: TRBJ2-3
CDR3nt: TGCGCCAGCAGCTTATCAGGGGTCTATGACACAGATACGCAGTATTTT
CDR3aa: CASSLSGVYDTDTQYF

abundance: -
d_gene: -
v_gene: TRBV20-1
j_gene: TRBJ2-5
CDR3nt: TGCAGTGCTAGAGAAGAGACCCAGTACTTC
CDR3aa: CSAREETQYF

abundance: -
d_gene: -
v_gene: TRBV9
j_gene: TRBJ1-1
CDR3nt: TGTGCCAGCAGCGTAGACGGGGGAGGGACTGAAGCTTTCTTT
CDR3aa: CASSVDGGGTEAFF

abundance: -
d_gene: TRBD1
v_gene: TRBV5-1
j_gene: TRBJ2-2
CDR3nt: TGCGCCAGCAGCTCACAGGGGACCGGGGAGCTGTTTTTT
CDR3aa: CASSSQGTGELFF

abundance: -
d_gene: -
v_gene: TRBV4-3
j_gene: TRBJ2-1
CDR3nt: TGCGCCAGCAGCCACGGATTTCCAGGGGTATTAAACAATGAGCAGTTCTTC
CDR3aa: CASSHGFPGVLNNEQFF

abundance: once
d_gene: TRBD2
v_gene: TRBV4-3
j_gene: TRBJ2-6
CDR3nt: TGCGCCAGCAGCCAAGGGGGGGGCTCTGGGGCCAACGTCCTGACTTTC
CDR3aa: CASSQGGGSGANVLTF

abundance: -
d_gene: -
v_gene: TRBV18
j_gene: TRBJ2-3
CDR3nt: TGTGCCAGCTCACCCACGCTCACTGAGCGCACGCAGTATTTT
CDR3aa: CASSPTLTERTQYF

abundance: few
d_gene: -
v_gene: TRBV9
j_gene: TRBJ1-4
CDR3nt: TGTGCCAGCAGCGTATGGGGAGGAACTAATGAAAAACTGTTTTTT
CDR3aa: CASSVWGGTNEKLFF

abundance: few
d_gene: -
v_gene: TRBV11-2
j_gene: TRBJ2-7
CDR3nt: TGTGCCAGCAGCTTCGGTGGCTACTACGAGCAGTACTTC
CDR3aa: CASSFGGYYEQYF

abundance: -
d_gene: -
v_gene: TRBV6-5
j_gene: TRBJ2-1
CDR3nt: TGTGCCAGCAGTTACAGGGGGGAAGGTGAGCAGTTCTTC
CDR3aa: CASSYRGEGEQFF

abundance: -
d_gene: -
v_gene: TRBV6-5
j_gene: TRBJ2-4
CDR3nt: TGTGCCAGCAGTTACTCGGGGGGGCGGGAAAACATTCAGTACTTC
CDR3aa: CASSYSGGRENIQYF

abundance: -
d_gene: TRBD2
v_gene: TRBV7-8
j_gene: TRBJ2-2
CDR3nt: TGTGCCAGCAGCTTGGTTCGGGAGGGACTGTTTTTT
CDR3aa: CASSLVREGLFF

abundance: -
d_gene: -
v_gene: TRBV4-3
j_gene: TRBJ2-7
CDR3nt: TGCGCCAGCAGCCAAGATAGGGGAACCTCCTACGAGCAGTACTTC
CDR3aa: CASSQDRGTSYEQYF

abundance: -
d_gene: -
v_gene: TRBV9
j_gene: TRBJ2-3
CDR3nt: TGTGCCAGCAGCGTAGGCGATCCGCCAGATACGCAGTATTTT
CDR3aa: CASSVGDPPDTQYF

abundance: -
d_gene: TRBD2
v_gene: TRBV6-6
j_gene: TRBJ2-3
CDR3nt: TGTGCCAGCAGTTACCCCACTAGCGGGAGGGCCTCCCCGCAGTATTTT
CDR3aa: CASSYPTSGRASPQYF

abundance: -
d_gene: -
v_gene: TRBV2
j_gene: TRBJ2-5
CDR3nt: TGTGCCAGCAGGCGCCCACGGGGTCAAGAGACCCAGTACTTC
CDR3aa: CASRRPRGQETQYF

abundance: -
d_gene: -
v_gene: TRBV29-1
j_gene: TRBJ2-3
CDR3nt: TGCAGCGCAATTGAGCCGACAATTTATCCAGATACGCAGTATTTT
CDR3aa: CSAIEPTIYPDTQYF

abundance: -
d_gene: TRBD2
v_gene: TRBV6-6
j_gene: TRBJ2-3
CDR3nt: TGTGCCAGCAGGGGGGGACTAGCGGGCACAGATACGCAGTATTTT
CDR3aa: CASRGGLAGTDTQYF

abundance: -
d_gene: TRBD2
v_gene: TRBV6-5
j_gene: TRBJ2-2
CDR3nt: TGTGCCAGCAGGCCTATAGCGGGGGACACCGGGGAGCTGTTTTTT
CDR3aa: CASRPIAGDTGELFF

abundance: -
d_gene: TRBD2
v_gene: TRBV19
j_gene: TRBJ2-3
CDR3nt: TGTGCCAGTAGTAGCTATAGCGGGGGGGTTCCAGATACGCAGTATTTT
CDR3aa: CASSSYSGGVPDTQYF

abundance: -
d_gene: TRBD1
v_gene: TRBV28
j_gene: TRBJ1-1
CDR3nt: TGTGCCAGCAGTTCATCCAGGGGGCGAGTAACTGAAGCTTTCTTT
CDR3aa: CASSSSRGRVTEAFF